The rows below give T cell receptor beta chains drawn from one sample of a study of T cells in localized non-small cell lung cancer. Clones were sequenced by immunoSEQ multiplex PCR, and TCRdb holds only the in-frame ones, with some missing. This table holds fewer than 90,000 clones, 70% to 90% found once. The source was peripheral blood, collected before any cancer treatment. The source of these receptors is a man aged 35 to 69 with stage I lung adenocarcinoma. CDR3s include the opening cysteine and the closing phenylalanine or tryptophan. A D gene is named only where the DNA matches it firmly. Clone sizes are given selectively: once, few, many, or a class where the clone is expanded.

clone_size: NA
j_call: TRBJ2-1
d_call: TRBD1
v_call: TRBV6-5
cdr3_nt: TGTGCCAGCAGCTCCCGGGACAGAAAGTTCTTC
cdr3_aa: CASSSRDRKFF

clone_size: NA
j_call: TRBJ2-7
d_call: NA
v_call: TRBV20-1
cdr3_nt: TGCAGTGGGCATGGGGGCTACGAGCAGTACTTC
cdr3_aa: CSGHGGYEQYF

clone_size: NA
j_call: TRBJ2-5
d_call: TRBD2
v_call: TRBV27
cdr3_nt: TGTGCCAGCAGTCGACTAGCGGGAAGCCAAGAGACCCAGTACTTC
cdr3_aa: CASSRLAGSQETQYF

clone_size: NA
j_call: TRBJ1-1
d_call: NA
v_call: TRBV5-6
cdr3_nt: TGTGCCAGCAGCACCACCACGGAGAACACTGAAGCTTTCTTT
cdr3_aa: CASSTTTENTEAFF

clone_size: NA
j_call: TRBJ2-7
d_call: NA
v_call: TRBV28
cdr3_nt: TGTGCCAGCAGTTTAGGTCCGGGTTCTGTATACGAGCAGTACTTC
cdr3_aa: CASSLGPGSVYEQYF

clone_size: few
j_call: TRBJ2-5
d_call: NA
v_call: TRBV5-6
cdr3_nt: TGTGCCAGCAGCTTGGCTTGGGGGCAAGAGACCCAGTACTTC
cdr3_aa: CASSLAWGQETQYF

clone_size: NA
j_call: TRBJ1-5
d_call: NA
v_call: TRBV28
cdr3_nt: TGTGCCAGCAGTTTCGCAGGGCAGATCAATCAGCCCCAGCATTTT
cdr3_aa: CASSFAGQINQPQHF

clone_size: once
j_call: TRBJ2-7
d_call: NA
v_call: TRBV6-1
cdr3_nt: TGTGCCAGCAGTCTCCCGTCGCAGCAGTACTTC
cdr3_aa: CASSLPSQQYF

clone_size: NA
j_call: TRBJ2-7
d_call: TRBD1
v_call: TRBV4-3
cdr3_nt: TGCGCCAGCAGCCAGGCGTTGGGGACAGGCGGTTACGAGCAGTACTTC
cdr3_aa: CASSQALGTGGYEQYF

clone_size: NA
j_call: TRBJ2-5
d_call: NA
v_call: TRBV18
cdr3_nt: TGTGCCAGCTCACCATCTCAGCGGGTGGGGCGAGAGACCCAGTACTTC
cdr3_aa: CASSPSQRVGRETQYF

clone_size: NA
j_call: TRBJ2-1
d_call: NA
v_call: TRBV7-3
cdr3_nt: TGTGCCAGCAGCTTGGCTGGACCGTCCCACAATGAGCAGTTCTTC
cdr3_aa: CASSLAGPSHNEQFF

clone_size: NA
j_call: TRBJ1-4
d_call: TRBD1
v_call: TRBV7-9
cdr3_nt: TGTGCCAGCAGCGGAGCGACAGGGGGTCGGACTAATGAAAAACTGTTTTTT
cdr3_aa: CASSGATGGRTNEKLFF

clone_size: NA
j_call: TRBJ2-2
d_call: NA
v_call: TRBV7-9
cdr3_nt: TGTGCCAGCAGACCCGGGACGGCCGGGGCCGGGGAGCTGTTTTTT
cdr3_aa: CASRPGTAGAGELFF

clone_size: once
j_call: TRBJ2-7
d_call: TRBD1
v_call: TRBV6-1
cdr3_nt: TGTGCCAGCCTTGATACAGGGGCCTACGAGCAGTACTTC
cdr3_aa: CASLDTGAYEQYF

clone_size: NA
j_call: TRBJ2-7
d_call: NA
v_call: TRBV7-9
cdr3_nt: TGTGCCAGCAGCCCCCCCGGACGGACCTACGAGCAGTACTTC
cdr3_aa: CASSPPGRTYEQYF

clone_size: NA
j_call: TRBJ2-4
d_call: NA
v_call: TRBV7-9
cdr3_nt: TGTGCCAGCAGCCGACTGGGGGAAAAAAACATTCAGTACTTC
cdr3_aa: CASSRLGEKNIQYF

clone_size: NA
j_call: TRBJ2-2
d_call: NA
v_call: TRBV6-5
cdr3_nt: TGTGCCAGCAGTCAAGGGGTGACGAACACCGGGGAGCTGTTTTTT
cdr3_aa: CASSQGVTNTGELFF

clone_size: NA
j_call: TRBJ1-3
d_call: NA
v_call: TRBV10-1
cdr3_nt: TGCGCCAGCAGTGACCGGAAGGAGGGAAACACCATATATTTT
cdr3_aa: CASSDRKEGNTIYF

clone_size: NA
j_call: TRBJ2-1
d_call: TRBD2
v_call: TRBV11-3
cdr3_nt: TGTGCCAGCAGCTTAGGCGGGGGAACCAATGAGCAGTTCTTC
cdr3_aa: CASSLGGGTNEQFF

clone_size: NA
j_call: TRBJ2-7
d_call: NA
v_call: TRBV7-2
cdr3_nt: TGTGCCAGCAGCTTAGTAGGTCGCCACGAGCAGTACTTC
cdr3_aa: CASSLVGRHEQYF

clone_size: NA
j_call: TRBJ2-3
d_call: NA
v_call: TRBV11-3
cdr3_nt: TGTGCCAGCAGCTTAGGCCGACGGAACTCTGGCACAGATACGCAGTATTTT
cdr3_aa: CASSLGRRNSGTDTQYF

clone_size: NA
j_call: TRBJ2-3
d_call: TRBD2
v_call: TRBV30
cdr3_nt: TGTGCCTGGACCGGGGGGGATACGCAGTATTTT
cdr3_aa: CAWTGGDTQYF

clone_size: NA
j_call: TRBJ2-7
d_call: TRBD1
v_call: TRBV5-4
cdr3_nt: TGTGCCAGCAGCGATTCACCGGGACAGGTCTACGAGCAGTACTTC
cdr3_aa: CASSDSPGQVYEQYF

clone_size: few
j_call: TRBJ2-7
d_call: NA
v_call: TRBV2
cdr3_nt: TGTGCCAGCAATAATGAAGGGAACGAGCAGTACTTC
cdr3_aa: CASNNEGNEQYF

clone_size: NA
j_call: TRBJ2-5
d_call: NA
v_call: TRBV5-4
cdr3_nt: TGTGCCAGCAGTTCCCGGCTGGGGGGTCAAGAGACCCAGTACTTC
cdr3_aa: CASSSRLGGQETQYF

clone_size: NA
j_call: TRBJ1-3
d_call: TRBD1
v_call: TRBV13
cdr3_nt: TGTGCCAGCACCACTGAGCAGGGGACAGGTGGAAACACCATATATTTT
cdr3_aa: CASTTEQGTGGNTIYF